The 8 T cell receptor beta chains listed next were all sequenced from one sample in a study of T cell responses to AZD1222 COVID-19 vaccine. The table came from immunoSEQ multiplex PCR; TCRdb's copy has only in-frame clones and leaves some out. Of some 120,000 clones in the sample, 90% were seen once. Source: peripheral blood, taken on day 0 of AZD1222 vaccination. The receptors shown here come from an adult in good health.

The chain recombines TRBV7-3 with TRBJ1-3; possibly TRBD1 for D (5 bases). The V end lost 5 bases, the J end lost 2 bases, and 19 bases lay between the germline ends. The CDR3 is made up of 17 amino acids. Germline CDR1 and CDR2: SGHTA and FQGTGA. This chain's CDR3 is CASSLGPGKGTGNTIYF. The CDR3 DNA reads as TGTGCCAGCAGCCTCGGGCCAGGGAAGGGCACTGGAAACACCATATATTTT.

CDR3 nucleotides: TGTGCCAGCTCACCATCAAGGGAACCTGGAAACACCATATATTTT. Protein: CASSPSREPGNTIYF. This chain joins TRBV18 and TRBJ1-3; D remains unclear. This CDR3 spans 15 amino acids. Trimming took 2 bases from V and 2 from J, leaving 10 bases between them. Germline V gene lookup returns CDR1 KGHSH and CDR2 LQKENI.

This clone has a single count. The chain carries TRBV9 and TRBJ2-1; 11 bases map to TRBD2. The CDR3 is 14 amino acids. Germline V gene data show CDR1 as SGDLS and CDR2 as YYNGEE. V trimming: 4 bases; J trimming: 10 bases; junction bases outside the gene matches: 7. CDR3 sequence reads: CASSPLAGVGEQFF. CDR3 nucleotides: TGTGCCAGCAGCCCACTAGCGGGAGTCGGAGAGCAGTTCTTC.

The gene calls are TRBV28 and TRBJ2-1; 8 bases map to TRBD2. CDR1 is MDHEN and CDR2 is SYDVKM in the germline V gene. The CDR3 length is 16 residues. Trimming removed 4 bases from V and 0 bases from J; junction bases left unmatched: 5. CDR3 bases: TGTGCCAGCAGTTCACTAGCGGAAAGCTCCTACAATGAGCAGTTCTTC. Residues: CASSSLAESSYNEQFF.

V gene TRBV5-1 combines with J gene TRBJ2-2, with 9 positions matching TRBD1. The CDR3 runs to 15 residues. In germline, CDR1 is SGHRS, CDR2 YFSETQ. V lost 5 bases, J lost 6 bases, and 8 bases stayed unmatched. The CDR3 sequence is CASSLTGGLSGELFF. CDR3 nucleotides: TGCGCCAGCAGTTTGACAGGGGGGTTATCCGGGGAGCTGTTTTTT.

This chain joins TRBV5-4 and TRBJ2-7, with TRBD2 as a possible D gene (5 bases). Germline assignment: CDR1 SGHNT and CDR2 YYREEE (reference sequence). The V end lost 4 bases, the J end lost 8 bases, and 13 bases lay between the germline ends. The CDR3 runs 12 residues. CDR3 sequence: CASSADGLKQYF. The CDR3 bases are TGTGCCAGCAGCGCGGACGGACTTAAGCAGTACTTC.

This clone has only one observation. The CDR3 is CASSSRLRGNEQFF. DNA for the CDR3: TGTGCCAGCAGCTCACGCCTACGGGGAAATGAGCAGTTCTTC. This chain joins TRBV7-3 and TRBJ2-1, with a possible D match to TRBD2 (5 bases). This CDR3 is built from 14 residues. Germline loops: CDR1 SGHTA, CDR2 FQGTGA. V lost 4 bases to trimming and J lost 7 bases, with 14 bases between them.

The V call is TRBV5-8, the J call TRBJ1-3, with D maybe TRBD1 (6 bases). This CDR3 has 16 amino acids. V was trimmed by 4 bases and J by 0 bases, leaving 14 bases between them. Germline loops: CDR1 SGHTS, CDR2 YDEGEE. The CDR3 DNA follows: TGTGCCAGCAGCATGTCAGGGGACAACTCTGGAAACACCATATATTTT. It specifies CASSMSGDNSGNTIYF.